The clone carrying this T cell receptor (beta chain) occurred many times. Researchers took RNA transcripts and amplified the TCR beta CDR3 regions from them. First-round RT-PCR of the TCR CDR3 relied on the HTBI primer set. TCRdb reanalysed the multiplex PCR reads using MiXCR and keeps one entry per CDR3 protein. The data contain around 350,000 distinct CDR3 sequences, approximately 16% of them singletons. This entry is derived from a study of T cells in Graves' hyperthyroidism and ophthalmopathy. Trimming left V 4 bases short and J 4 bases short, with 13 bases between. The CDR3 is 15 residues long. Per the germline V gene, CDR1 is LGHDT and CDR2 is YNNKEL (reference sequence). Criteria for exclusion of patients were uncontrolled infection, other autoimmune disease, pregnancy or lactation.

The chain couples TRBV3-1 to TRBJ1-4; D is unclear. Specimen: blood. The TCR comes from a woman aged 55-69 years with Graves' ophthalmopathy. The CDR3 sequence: CASSPFGVGNEKLFF. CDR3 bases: TGTGCCAGCAGCCCTTTCGGGGTTGGTAATGAAAAACTGTTTTTT.